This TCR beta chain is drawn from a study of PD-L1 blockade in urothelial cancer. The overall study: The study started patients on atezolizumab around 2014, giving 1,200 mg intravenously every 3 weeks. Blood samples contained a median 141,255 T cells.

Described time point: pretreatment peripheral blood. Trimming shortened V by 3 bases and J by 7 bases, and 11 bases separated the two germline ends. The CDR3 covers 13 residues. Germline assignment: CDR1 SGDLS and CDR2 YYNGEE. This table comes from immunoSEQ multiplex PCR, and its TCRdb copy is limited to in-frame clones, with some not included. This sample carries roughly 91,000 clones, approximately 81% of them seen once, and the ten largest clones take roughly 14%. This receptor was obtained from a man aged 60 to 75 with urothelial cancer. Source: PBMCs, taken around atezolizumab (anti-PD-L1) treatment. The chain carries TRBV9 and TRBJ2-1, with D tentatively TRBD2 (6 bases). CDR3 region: CASSAGDLNEQFF. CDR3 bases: TGTGCCAGCAGCGCGGGGGATCTGAATGAGCAGTTCTTC.